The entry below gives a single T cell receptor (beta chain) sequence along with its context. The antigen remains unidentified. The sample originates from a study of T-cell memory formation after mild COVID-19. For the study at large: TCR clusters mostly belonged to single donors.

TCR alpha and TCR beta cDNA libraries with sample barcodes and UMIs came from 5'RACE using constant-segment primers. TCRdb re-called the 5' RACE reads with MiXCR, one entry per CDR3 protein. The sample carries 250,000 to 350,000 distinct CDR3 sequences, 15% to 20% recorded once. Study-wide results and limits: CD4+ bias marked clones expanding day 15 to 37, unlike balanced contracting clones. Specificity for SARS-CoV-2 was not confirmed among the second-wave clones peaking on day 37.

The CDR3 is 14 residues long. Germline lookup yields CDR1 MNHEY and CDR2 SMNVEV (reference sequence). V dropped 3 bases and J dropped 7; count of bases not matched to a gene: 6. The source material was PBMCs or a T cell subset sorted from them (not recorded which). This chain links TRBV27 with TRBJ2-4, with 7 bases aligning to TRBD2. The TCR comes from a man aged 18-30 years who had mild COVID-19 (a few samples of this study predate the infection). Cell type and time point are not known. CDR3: CASSLGGRLNIQYF. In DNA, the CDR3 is TGTGCCAGCAGTTTGGGGGGGAGGCTGAACATTCAGTACTTC.